Listed below are T cell receptor beta chains from one sample, sequenced in a study of control samples from healthy donors and cancer patients. Sequenced by immunoSEQ multiplex PCR; TCRdb stores in-frame clones only, minus some. In the table there are roughly 120,000 clones, roughly 90% of which are singletons. The sequencing sample was made of PBMCs. These receptors came from a woman in her sixties with lung cancer. Both conserved end residues are trimmed from each CDR3.

TRBV23-1	TRBJ1-5	AGTGTADYSNQPQH
TRBV3-1/TRBV3-2	TRBJ2-2	ASSPLDTGELF
TRBV30	TRBJ2-7	AWRRGSYEQY
TRBV3-1/TRBV3-2	TRBJ1-2	ASSQAPGLLAYGGT
TRBV6-5	TRBJ1-4	ASHETGGAGEKLF
TRBV19	TRBJ1-5	ASSPRDMSSQPQH
TRBV7-6	TRBJ2-2	ASSLQASSNTGELF
TRBV11-2	TRBJ2-5	ASSLQGLETQY
TRBV5-1	TRBJ2-2	ASRPFDRGVTGELF
TRBV5-1	TRBJ2-2	ASSTSGQNTGELF
TRBV19	TRBJ2-2	ASNREGPIGGGELF
TRBV19	TRBJ2-6	ASSIGQGASGANVLT
TRBV4-2	TRBJ2-3	ASSQRGRGFTDTQY
TRBV27	TRBJ2-7	ASRRGGAGRYEQY
TRBV19	TRBJ1-2	ASRAQDYGYT
TRBV7-9	TRBJ1-2	ASSLEGFPGQVPRGYT
TRBV19	TRBJ1-5	ASSQFRDMGNQPQH
TRBV3-1/TRBV3-2	TRBJ2-1	ASSRTPGLADNEQF
TRBV6-1	TRBJ1-3	ASSEDRGDSGNTIY
TRBV2	TRBJ2-2	ASSGQGIAGELF
TRBV9	TRBJ1-4	ASSRAGETNEKLF
TRBV19	TRBJ1-5	ASSIGRVYSNQPQH
TRBV9	TRBJ1-1	ASSVAAGGPEF
TRBV30	TRBJ1-2	ASRSPGQTNYGYT
TRBV19	TRBJ1-2	ASSIPGQGYYGYT
TRBV11-3	TRBJ2-3	ASSFMGQGVTDTQY
TRBV12-5	TRBJ2-1	ASGLTNPPRSNEQF
TRBV11-3	TRBJ2-2	ASSSFGLLAENTGELF
TRBV5-4	TRBJ2-7	ASSKGLAGDEQY
TRBV7-2	TRBJ1-3	ASSLTLTGLLSGNTIY
TRBV7-8	TRBJ2-1	ASFRSNSYNEQF
TRBV3-1/TRBV3-2	TRBJ1-2	ASSQDAPAGGYGYT
TRBV29-1	TRBJ1-1	SVRTDNTEAF
TRBV4-2	TRBJ2-7	ASSQGSGTGSYEQY
TRBV5-5	TRBJ2-5	ASSPGTGGLAETQY
TRBV21-1	TRBJ2-7	ASSLSGRVAYEQY
TRBV9	TRBJ1-4	ASSPPGSGHEKLF
TRBV6-6	TRBJ1-5	ASSSRQQDSNQPQH
TRBV25-1	TRBJ1-2	ASSEQDRGYGYT
TRBV7-7	TRBJ2-2	ASNGGGTGELF
TRBV6-2/TRBV6-3	TRBJ2-6	ASSPGYSGANVLT
TRBV7-9	TRBJ2-7	ASSLGLSRGRSYEQY